This T cell receptor (beta chain) was sequenced in a study of massively parallel sequencing of T cell beta chains (dated by TCRdb to the late 2000s). About the study as a whole: Using 5'-RACE, Illumina short-read sequencing and a dedicated short-read assembly strategy, the study profiled the diversity of human TCR beta CDR3 in peripheral blood. Study-wide findings and limitations: In subsampling, clonotype counts increased linearly with read number, which indicated that sequencing depth was far from saturation. Usage of TRBV genes spanned from roughly 0.01% for TRBV17 up to about 25% for TRBV20-1, while TRBJ usage spanned from roughly 1.6% for TRBJ2-6 up to about 17% for TRBJ2-1. CDR3 beta length spanned 21 to 81 nucleotides, with a peak at 45 nucleotides. Among 35,000 or so distinct clonotypes, more than 55% of clonotypes but only 15% to 20% of assemblies were accounted for by single-copy clonotypes. A single sequence read was the only support for most clonotypes (about 60% of the roughly 35,000), which could in principle inflate the apparent diversity. The reported gene usage frequencies may have been skewed by preferential PCR amplification of some TRBV and TRBJ sequences. Only approximately 23,000 (about 67%) of the clonotypes could be assigned a unique TRBV gene. Since the RNA was pooled from many donors, the results capture clonotype abundance averaged across the population rather than the repertoire of any individual.

There are a few counts of this clonotype. Which antigen it targets is not known. Base qualities are not provided; no much larger clone lies one nucleotide away. The donor pool comprised 300 to 450 males and approximately 160 females, all aged roughly 18 to 40 years. Peripheral leukocyte polyA+ RNA was isolated from 150 to 200 liters of pooled peripheral blood. For starting material, the researchers used a commercial mRNA preparation made from normal human peripheral blood leukocytes pooled across 450 to 650 individuals. V sheds 3 bases and J sheds 3 bases, leaving 3 bases between their ends. From its cysteine to its phenylalanine, the CDR3 spans 11 amino acids. Of the read, only the CDR3 DNA is kept; its 33 bases are in frame from base 1. The sequencing machine was an Illumina Genome Analyzer II. A RACE product of about 520 bp was obtained after two rounds of nested PCR with TRBC1/TRBC2-specific primers and was gel-purified. To give RACE a 5' anchor, first-strand cDNA synthesis used a TRBC-specific primer together with a template-switching oligonucleotide. Since the RACE amplicon was too long to sequence directly with short reads, the amplicon was concatemerized by ligation and then sheared by sonication. PAGE was used to isolate a size fraction of 100 to 300 bp, and that fraction then underwent shotgun sequencing on the Illumina platform. Sequencing on an Illumina GAII produced 18.8 million 36-nt reads and 21.7 million 50-nt single-end reads in separate runs. The authors' pipeline ran thus. Assembly of the pooled about 38,000,000 reads was performed with iSSAKE using parameters -m 15, -o 2 and -r 0.7. Seeds for the de novo CDR3 beta assemblies came from reads aligning to the ends of Ensembl TRBV gene predictions that carried unmatched junctional bases. Clonotype abundance was estimated from the number of matching assembled contigs rather than from raw read depth. After about 2,100 (approximately 6%) of the assembled clonotypes were removed for having in-frame stop codons, around 34,000 productive clonotypes remained. Sanger sequencing of cloned RACE products gave a few hundred unique TCR sequences, and 69% of them were also found in the Illumina assembly. TCRdb redid the processing of the public reads, applying fastp at Q25 and MiXCR, and retained in-frame beta chains. A single entry per CDR3 protein holds the most common genes and DNA from its merged rows. For this entry, the V and J calls and clone size follow TCRdb and not the study's own pipeline. This sample comprises about 4,200 distinct CDR3 sequences, over 35% of them detected only once. The ten largest clones represent just under 3% of the sample.

Sequencing was carried out using commercial RNA from peripheral blood pooled from many donors. The chain joins TRBV7-1 to TRBJ2-7, with the D gene too uncertain to name. TRBV7-1 is treated as an ORF (open reading frame) with a function not yet certain. This sequence originates from a pool of human donors in good health; the sample was commercial RNA pooled from many donors. CDR3 protein: CASSSYYEQYF. In nucleotide form, the sequence is TGTGCCAGCAGCTCGTACTACGAGCAGTACTTC.